This section outlines one TCR beta chain sequence together with its context. Its antigen specificity is not known. No much larger clone is present one base from it, and per-base qualities are unavailable. The data belong to a study of blood T cell repertoires in COVID-19 (dated by TCRdb to the early 2020s). Regarding the complete study: The collaborator samples originated in the United States, Italy and Spain and spanned the acute and convalescent phases of COVID-19. The material from the prospective study consisted of cDNA or gDNA derived from T cells, B-cell-depleted T cells, or PBMCs. Deeply sampled blood TCRbeta repertoires from subjects exposed to, actively infected with, or recovered from COVID-19 were included in the dataset. The repertoires were made available in a free public database intended to serve as a resource for research on the immune response to SARS-CoV-2. Samples came from the ongoing ImmuneRACE study (first 160 participants) plus 1,254 subjects from 6 global collaborators. The sample metadata nearly always contained a de-identified subject ID, COVID-19 status, age in years and sex. Where available, HLA class I and class II types were taken from metadata supplied by the sample provider and were not determined by assay-based typing.

TCRbeta CDR3 regions were amplified from genomic DNA using the immunoSEQ Assay, a bias-controlled multiplex PCR. The authors' analysis ran thus. The number of nucleated cells in each sample was estimated from the amplification of reference gene primers within the assay. To quantify the absolute abundance of each unique TCRbeta CDR3 rearrangement, sequence reads were collapsed and filtered. For each sample, productive Simpson clonality was calculated as the square root of Simpson's diversity index over productive rearrangements. TCRdb retrieved this table from immuneACCESS and kept in-frame rearrangements only. Not all clones are present; in checked studies, unresolved V genes account for under half, and no reason is known for the remainder. V and J calls and clone size follow that table, whereas D and trimming were derived from the DNA. This sample holds roughly 160,000 clones; around 87% were observed only once. The ten largest clones capture 2.5% of the sample.

One collaborating source in Seattle enrolled patients while the patients were actively infected and followed the patients over time throughout the course of disease. The collaborating institutions used their own protocols to collect whole blood in K2EDTA tubes. For TCRbeta analysis, collaborator samples were shipped as frozen whole blood, as isolated PBMCs, or as DNA extracted from either sample type. The study at large found these results: Clinical and demographic metadata were provided uncurated, with the amount varying by source and participant.

The sequence was collected from a woman older than 75 with COVID-19, enrolled during active disease. Sequences were obtained from peripheral blood.

The DNA sequence is given as TGTGCCAGCAGCTTGTCCGGGACTGTATCCTACGAGCAGTACTTC. Its product reads: CASSLSGTVSYEQYF. The rearrangement combines TRBV7-6 with TRBJ2-7; the D gene is perhaps TRBD2, on 6 matching bases. From a lookup of the germline V gene, CDR1 and CDR2 are SGHVS and FNYEAQ. Relative to germline, V is 3 bases shorter and J is 1 base shorter, with 13 bases between their ends. The CDR3 goes from the cysteine to the phenylalanine over 15 residues. Left in the record is the CDR3 DNA by itself, 45 bases read in frame from the first base.